This T cell receptor beta chain was identified in a study of PD-1 blockade in classical Hodgkin lymphoma. The overall study: It was nivolumab at 3 mg/kg, given intravenously every 2 weeks, that patients received.

Study-wide points: TCR diversity in CD4+, not CD8+, cells rose significantly by C4D1.

TCRdb's table, derived via immunoSEQ multiplex PCR, lists solely in-frame clones and lacks some. The profile shows approximately 50,000 clones, around 67% of them singletons. The germline gives CDR1 GTSNPN, CDR2 SVGIG (reference sequence). Trimming removed 3 bases at V and 13 bases at J, with 15 bases between. CDR3 length: 12 amino acids. As concerns this clone: Its cognate antigen is unknown.

Every patient experienced relapse after autologous stem cell transplantation, and brentuximab vedotin exposure varied. The chain uses TRBV30 and TRBJ1-4, with TRBD1 as a possible D gene (5 bases). Sample: peripheral blood mononuclear cells (PBMCs), taken before the second cycle of nivolumab. The receptor comes from a human donor with classical Hodgkin lymphoma. CDR3 residues: CAWRSLGGGLFF. The CDR3 nucleotides are TGTGCCTGGAGGAGTCTTGGGGGGGGACTGTTTTTT.